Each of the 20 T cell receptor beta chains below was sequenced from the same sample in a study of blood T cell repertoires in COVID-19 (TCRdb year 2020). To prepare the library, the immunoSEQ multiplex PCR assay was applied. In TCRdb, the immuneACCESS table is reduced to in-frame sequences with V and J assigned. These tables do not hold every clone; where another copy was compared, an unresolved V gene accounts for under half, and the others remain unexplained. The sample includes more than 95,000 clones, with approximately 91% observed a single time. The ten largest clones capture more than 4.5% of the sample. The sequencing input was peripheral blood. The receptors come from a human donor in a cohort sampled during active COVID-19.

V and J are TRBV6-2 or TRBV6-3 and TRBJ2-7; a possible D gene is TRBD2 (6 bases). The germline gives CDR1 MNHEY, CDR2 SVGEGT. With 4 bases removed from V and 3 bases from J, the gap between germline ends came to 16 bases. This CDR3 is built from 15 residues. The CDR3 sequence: CASSLTWDSLYEQYF. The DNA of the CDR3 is TGTGCCAGCAGTTTAACTTGGGACTCCCTCTACGAGCAGTACTTC.

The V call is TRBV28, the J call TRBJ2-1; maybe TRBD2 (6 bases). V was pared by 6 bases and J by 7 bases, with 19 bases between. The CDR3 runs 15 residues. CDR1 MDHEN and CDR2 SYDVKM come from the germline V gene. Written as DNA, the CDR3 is TGTGCCAGCAGCGAAGGGACTCTTGAGGTGAATGAGCAGTTCTTC. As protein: CASSEGTLEVNEQFF. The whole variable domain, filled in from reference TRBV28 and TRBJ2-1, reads DVKVTQSSRYLVKRTGEKVFLECVQDMDHENMFWYRQDPGLGLRLIYFSYDVKMKEKGDIPEGYSVSREKKERFSLILESASTNQTSMYLCASSEGTLEVNEQFFGPGTRLTVL.

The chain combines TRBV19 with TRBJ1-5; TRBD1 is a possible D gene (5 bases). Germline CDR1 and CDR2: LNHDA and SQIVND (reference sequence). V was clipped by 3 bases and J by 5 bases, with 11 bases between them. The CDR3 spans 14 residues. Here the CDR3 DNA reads TGTGCCAGTAGTATCGACCCGGGGGATCAGCCCCAGCATTTT. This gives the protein CASSIDPGDQPQHF.

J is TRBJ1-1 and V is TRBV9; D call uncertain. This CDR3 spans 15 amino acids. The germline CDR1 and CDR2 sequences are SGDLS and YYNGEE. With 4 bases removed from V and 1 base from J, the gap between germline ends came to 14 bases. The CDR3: CASSPAGSTNTEAFF. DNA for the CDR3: TGTGCCAGCAGCCCAGCGGGCTCCACGAACACTGAAGCTTTCTTT.

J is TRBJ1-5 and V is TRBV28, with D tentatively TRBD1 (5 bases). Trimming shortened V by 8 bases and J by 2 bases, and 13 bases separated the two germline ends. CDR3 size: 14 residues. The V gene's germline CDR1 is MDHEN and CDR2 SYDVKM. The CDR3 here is CASLPDIGNQPQHF. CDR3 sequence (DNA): TGTGCCAGCCTTCCGGACATCGGCAATCAGCCCCAGCATTTT.

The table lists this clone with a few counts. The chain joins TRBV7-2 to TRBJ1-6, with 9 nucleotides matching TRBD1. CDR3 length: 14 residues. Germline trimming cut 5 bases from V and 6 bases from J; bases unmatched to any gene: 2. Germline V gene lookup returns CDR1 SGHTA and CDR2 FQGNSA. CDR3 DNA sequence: TGTGCCAGCAGCATGGACAGGGGTAATTCACCCCTCCACTTT. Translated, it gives CASSMDRGNSPLHF.

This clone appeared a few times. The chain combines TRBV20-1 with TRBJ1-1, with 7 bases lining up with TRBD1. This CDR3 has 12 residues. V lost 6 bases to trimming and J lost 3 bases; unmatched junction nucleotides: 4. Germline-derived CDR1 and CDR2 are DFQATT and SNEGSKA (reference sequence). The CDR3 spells CSASDRDTEAFF. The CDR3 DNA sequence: TGCAGTGCAAGTGACAGGGACACTGAAGCTTTCTTT.

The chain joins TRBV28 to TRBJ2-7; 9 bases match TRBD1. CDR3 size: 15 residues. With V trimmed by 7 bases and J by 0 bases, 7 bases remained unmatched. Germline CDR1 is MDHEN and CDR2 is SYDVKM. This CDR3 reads CASTSRDRDSYEQYF. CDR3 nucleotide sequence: TGTGCCAGCACCTCCAGGGACAGGGACTCCTACGAGCAGTACTTC.

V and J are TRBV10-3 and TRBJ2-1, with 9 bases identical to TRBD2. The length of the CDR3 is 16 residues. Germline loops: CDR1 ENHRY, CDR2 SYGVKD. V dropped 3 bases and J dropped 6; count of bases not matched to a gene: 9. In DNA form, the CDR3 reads TGTGCCATCAGTGATGGCGGGGGGGCCTCGAGCAATGAGCAGTTCTTC. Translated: CAISDGGGASSNEQFF.

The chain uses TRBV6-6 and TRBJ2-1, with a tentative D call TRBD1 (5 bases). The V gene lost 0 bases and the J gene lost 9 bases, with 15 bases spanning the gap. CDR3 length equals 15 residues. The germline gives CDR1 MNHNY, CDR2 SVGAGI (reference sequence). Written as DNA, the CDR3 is TGTGCCAGCAGTTACTCACCCAGGGTACTGGCTGAGCAGTTCTTC. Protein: CASSYSPRVLAEQFF.

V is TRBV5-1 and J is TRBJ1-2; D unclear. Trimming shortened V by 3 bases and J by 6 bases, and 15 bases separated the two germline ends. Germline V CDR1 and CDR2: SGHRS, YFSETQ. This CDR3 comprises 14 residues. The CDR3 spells CASSYPGRPDGYTF. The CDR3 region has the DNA TGCGCCAGCAGCTACCCGGGGAGGCCTGATGGCTACACCTTC.

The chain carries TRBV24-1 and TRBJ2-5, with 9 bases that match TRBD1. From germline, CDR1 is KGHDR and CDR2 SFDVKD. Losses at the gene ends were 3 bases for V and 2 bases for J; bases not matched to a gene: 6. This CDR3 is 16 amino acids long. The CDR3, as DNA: TGTGCCACCAGTGATGGAGGGGACAGGGTGCAAGAGACCCAGTACTTC. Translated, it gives CATSDGGDRVQETQYF.

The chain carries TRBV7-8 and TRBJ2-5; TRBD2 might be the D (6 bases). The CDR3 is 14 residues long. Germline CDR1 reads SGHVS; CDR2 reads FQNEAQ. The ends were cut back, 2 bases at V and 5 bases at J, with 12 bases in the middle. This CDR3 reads CASSLTQREETQYF. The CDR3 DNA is TGTGCCAGCAGCTTAACCCAACGGGAGGAGACCCAGTACTTC.

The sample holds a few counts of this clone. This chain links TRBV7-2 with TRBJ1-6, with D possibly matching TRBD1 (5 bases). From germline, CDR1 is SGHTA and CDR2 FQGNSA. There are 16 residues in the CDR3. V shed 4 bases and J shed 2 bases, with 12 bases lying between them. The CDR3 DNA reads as TGTGCCAGCAGCTCAATACGGGGGACCTATAATTCACCCCTCCACTTT. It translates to CASSSIRGTYNSPLHF.

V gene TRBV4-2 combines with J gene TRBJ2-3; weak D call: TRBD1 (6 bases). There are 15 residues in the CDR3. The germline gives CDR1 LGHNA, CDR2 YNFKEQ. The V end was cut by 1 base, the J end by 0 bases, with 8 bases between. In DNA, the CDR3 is TGTGCCAGCAGCCAAGCACAGGGAAGCACAGATACGCAGTATTTT. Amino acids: CASSQAQGSTDTQYF.

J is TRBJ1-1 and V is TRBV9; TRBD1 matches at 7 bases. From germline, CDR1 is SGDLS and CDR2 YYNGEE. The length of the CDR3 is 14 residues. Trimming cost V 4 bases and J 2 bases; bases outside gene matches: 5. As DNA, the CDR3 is TGTGCCAGCAGCTCAGGGGGGACTAACACTGAAGCTTTCTTT. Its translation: CASSSGGTNTEAFF.

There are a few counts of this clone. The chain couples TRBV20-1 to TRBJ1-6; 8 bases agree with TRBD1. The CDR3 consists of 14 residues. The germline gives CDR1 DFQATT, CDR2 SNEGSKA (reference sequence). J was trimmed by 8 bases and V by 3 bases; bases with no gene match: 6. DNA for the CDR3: TGCAGTGCTAGTCGGGGACAGGACGATTCACCCCTCCACTTT. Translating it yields CSASRGQDDSPLHF.

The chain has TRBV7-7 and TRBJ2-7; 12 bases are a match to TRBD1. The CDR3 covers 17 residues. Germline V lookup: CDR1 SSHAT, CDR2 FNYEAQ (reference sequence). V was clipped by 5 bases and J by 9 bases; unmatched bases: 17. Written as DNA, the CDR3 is TGTGCCAGCAGCCCCTTCCCCCGAGGGACAGGGGGCTTCGGGCAGTACTTC. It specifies CASSPFPRGTGGFGQYF.

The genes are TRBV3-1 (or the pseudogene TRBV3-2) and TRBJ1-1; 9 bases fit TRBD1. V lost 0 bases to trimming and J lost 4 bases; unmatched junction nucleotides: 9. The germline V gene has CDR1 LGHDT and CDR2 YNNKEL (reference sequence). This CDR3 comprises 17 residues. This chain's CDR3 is CASSQEQGARFGTEAFF. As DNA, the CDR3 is TGTGCCAGCAGCCAAGAACAGGGGGCCCGGTTTGGCACTGAAGCTTTCTTT.

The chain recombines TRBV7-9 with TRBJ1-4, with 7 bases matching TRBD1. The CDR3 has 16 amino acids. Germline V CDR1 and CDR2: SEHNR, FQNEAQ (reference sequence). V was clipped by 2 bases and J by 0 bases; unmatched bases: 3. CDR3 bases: TGTGCCAGCAGCTTAAGAGGGGGCCCAACTAATGAAAAACTGTTTTTT. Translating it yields CASSLRGGPTNEKLFF.